These 24 T cell receptor beta chains came from one sample sequenced in a study of spatial heterogeneity in lung cancer. As to time point: blood at routine non-recurrence follow-up after resection. The sequenced material consisted of unsorted whole RNA from tumor, nontumor lung or frozen PBMC. MiXCR, run by TCRdb on the 5' RACE reads, gives a single entry per CDR3 protein. The table records around 27,000 distinct CDR3 sequences, roughly 6% of them present only once. Sequencing used PBMCs, obtained at follow-up. The receptor set was obtained from a male donor with early-stage non-small cell lung cancer.

The chain couples TRBV3-1 to TRBJ1-4; no clear D. Trimming removed 2 bases at V and 4 bases at J, with 11 bases between. The germline gives CDR1 LGHDT, CDR2 YNNKEL (reference sequence). There are 15 residues in the CDR3. CDR3: CASSQTQLFNEKLFF. CDR3 DNA: TGTGCCAGCAGCCAAACACAGCTATTTAATGAAAAACTGTTTTTT.

This clonotype was detected ten times or more. The rearrangement joins TRBV10-3 to TRBJ2-2; TRBD2 matches 7 bases. This CDR3 is 14 amino acids long. With V trimmed by 6 bases and J by 6 bases, 7 bases remained unmatched. CDR1 and CDR2 (germline): ENHRY, SYGVKD. DNA for the CDR3: TGTGCCATCAGCCTATCCACTAGCGCCGGGGAGCTGTTTTTT. It yields the protein CAISLSTSAGELFF.

This clonotype was detected ten times or more. The chain recombines TRBV9 with TRBJ2-1; possibly TRBD1 for D (5 bases). This CDR3 contains 16 residues. Trimming shortened V by 4 bases and J by 0 bases, and 14 bases separated the two germline ends. From germline, CDR1 is SGDLS and CDR2 YYNGEE. This CDR3 is CASSPSGASSYNEQFF. The CDR3 coding sequence is TGTGCCAGCAGCCCTAGTGGGGCCAGCTCCTACAATGAGCAGTTCTTC. Based on the CDR3 plus reference TRBV9 and TRBJ2-1, the full variable domain is DSGVTQTPKHLITATGQRVTLRCSPRSGDLSVYWYQQSLDQGLQFLIQYYNGEERAKGNILERFSAQQFPDLHSELNLSSLELGDSALYFCASSPSGASSYNEQFFGPGTRLTVL.

Worth noting for this clonotype: Compared with germline, one end of the junction differs, possibly owing to a read error. This chain uses TRBV5-5 with TRBJ2-7; D unclear. This CDR3 contains 13 residues. In germline, CDR1 is SGHKS, CDR2 YYEKEE (reference sequence). Here the CDR3 DNA reads TGTGCCAGCAGCCGTTGGCGTTCCTACGACCAGTACTTC. Translation gives CASSRWRSYDQYF.

This clonotype was counted ten times or more. This chain joins TRBV2 and TRBJ2-1; D gene ambiguous. CDR3 length: 12 residues. CDR1 and CDR2 (germline): SNHLY, FYNNEI. Trimming stripped 6 bases from V and 12 bases from J, with 15 bases between. CDR3 bases: TGTGCCAGCAGATTTGCCCTTGGTGGGCAGTTCTTC. This codes for CASRFALGGQFF. The full variable domain, its missing parts supplied by reference TRBV2 and TRBJ2-1, is EPEVTQTPSHQVTQMGQEVILRCVPISNHLYFYWYRQILGQKVEFLVSFYNNEISEKSEIFDDQFSVERPDGSNFTLKIRSTKLEDSAMYFCASRFALGGQFFGPGTRLTVL.

The V and J genes are TRBV20-1 and TRBJ2-7; D is possibly TRBD2 (6 bases). CDR3 length equals 12 residues. Germline CDR1 and CDR2: DFQATT and SNEGSKA (reference sequence). Here the CDR3 DNA reads TGCTCTCTAGCGCCAAGCTCCTACGAGCAGTACTTC. This gives the protein CSLAPSSYEQYF.

This clonotype was observed a handful of times. The V call is TRBV4-1, the J call TRBJ2-2, with a weak D call TRBD1 (6 bases). Per the germline V gene, CDR1 is MGHRA and CDR2 is YSYEKL. Trimming stripped 4 bases from V and 5 bases from J, with 8 bases between. The CDR3 contains 13 residues. This chain's CDR3 is CASSPRGTGELFF. CDR3 in DNA: TGCGCCAGCAGCCCCAGGGGAACCGGGGAGCTGTTTTTT.

In this sample, this clonotype turned up a few times. The chain joins TRBV7-3 to TRBJ2-1; 8 positions match TRBD2. Germline trimming cut 2 bases from V and 2 bases from J; bases unmatched to any gene: 5. From germline, CDR1 is SGHTA and CDR2 FQGTGA. The CDR3 consists of 16 residues. The CDR3 region has the DNA TGTGCCAGCAGCTTAGGGGTCGGGAGGGCCTACAATGAGCAGTTCTTC. It yields the protein CASSLGVGRAYNEQFF.

The DNA for the CDR3 is TGTGCCAGCAGCTTACGGGGCGATAACACTGAAGCTTTCTTT. This gives the protein CASSLRGDNTEAFF. The J gene is TRBJ1-1, the V gene TRBV7-9; maybe TRBD1 (5 bases). This CDR3 is built from 14 residues. Per the germline V gene, CDR1 is SEHNR and CDR2 is FQNEAQ (reference sequence). Between the trimmed V and J ends, which lost 2 bases and 2 bases, there was a span of 9 bases.

At least ten counts were recorded for this clonotype. The chain is built from TRBV2 and TRBJ2-7; possible D gene TRBD2, 6 bases. The CDR3 is 13 residues long. CDR1 is SNHLY and CDR2 is FYNNEI in the germline V gene. V was cut by 7 bases and J by 1 base, with 11 bases left in between. The CDR3 nucleotides read TGTGCCAGCATGGGGGACTTGTCCTACGAGCAGTACTTC. Amino acids: CASMGDLSYEQYF.

Many counts were recorded for this clonotype. CDR3 region: CSEGGVLGETQYF. The CDR3 DNA follows: TGCAGCGAGGGTGGGGTCCTCGGGGAGACCCAGTACTTC. The chain uses TRBV29-1 and TRBJ2-5; D uncertain. There are 13 residues in the CDR3. CDR1 SQVTM and CDR2 ANQGSEA come from the germline V gene. V dropped 7 bases and J dropped 5 bases, with 17 bases sitting between them.

Many counts were recorded for this clonotype. This chain links TRBV12-3 or TRBV12-4 with TRBJ1-5; a weak D match, TRBD1 (6 bases). With 7 bases removed from V and 2 bases from J, the gap between germline ends came to 15 bases. The CDR3 consists of 15 residues. The CDR3 sequence is CASTRTGTGNQPQHF. The CDR3 DNA reads TGTGCCAGCACCCGTACAGGGACGGGCAATCAGCCCCAGCATTTT.

This clonotype was seen at least ten times. The chain joins TRBV5-1 to TRBJ2-5; no clear D. Germline V gene lookup returns CDR1 SGHRS and CDR2 YFSETQ. CDR3 length equals 14 residues. V lost 0 bases and J 0 bases, leaving 6 bases between the germline ends. The CDR3 DNA reads as TGCGCCAGCAGCTTGGTGGCGGACCAAGAGACCCAGTACTTC. Translated, it gives CASSLVADQETQYF.

This chain connects TRBV6-5 to TRBJ2-2, with a tentative D call TRBD1 (5 bases). CDR3 length: 15 amino acids. V lost 3 bases to trimming and J lost 4 bases, with 12 bases between them. The germline V gene has CDR1 MNHEY and CDR2 SVGAGI. CDR3 in DNA: TGTGCCAGCAGTTATTCCTCCAGGGTCACCGGGGAGCTGTTTTTT. Amino acid sequence: CASSYSSRVTGELFF.

The J gene is TRBJ1-2, the V gene TRBV20-1, with D perhaps TRBD1 (5 bases). Between the trimmed V and J ends, which lost 6 bases and 4 bases, there was a span of 9 bases. Germline loops: CDR1 DFQATT, CDR2 SNEGSKA (reference sequence). This CDR3 region has 11 residues. CDR3 loop: CSAPTAYGYTF. The CDR3, as DNA: TGCAGTGCGCCGACAGCCTATGGCTACACCTTC.

In its sample, this clonotype was seen many times. V is TRBV7-3 and J is TRBJ2-3; the D is unclear. Germline V lookup: CDR1 SGHTA, CDR2 FQGTGA. There are 13 residues in the CDR3. Trimming took off 4 bases at V and 6 bases at J, with 11 bases between the two ends. The CDR3 DNA follows: TGTGCCAGCAGCTCCCCGATTGCGGATACGCAGTATTTT. Translated, it gives CASSSPIADTQYF.

About this clonotype itself: Being one base from a much bigger clone, this may be a read error. This rearrangement joins TRBV10-3 to TRBJ2-7; TRBD1 matches 9 bases. Germline loops: CDR1 ENHRY, CDR2 SYGVKD. V lost 6 bases and J lost 4; bases outside the gene matches: 10. The CDR3 has 15 residues. The CDR3 sequence: CAISRQGGIGYEQYF. The DNA of the CDR3 is TGTGCCATCAGCCGACAGGGGGGTATTGGTTACGAGCAGTACTTC.

This clonotype has ten or more counts. V is TRBV10-3 and J is TRBJ2-5; unclear D gene. This CDR3 region has 13 residues. Trimming removed 2 bases at V and 2 bases at J, with 6 bases between. Germline-derived CDR1 and CDR2 are ENHRY and SYGVKD. CDR3 in amino acids: CAISEQQQETQYF. CDR3 sequence (DNA): TGTGCCATCAGTGAGCAGCAACAAGAGACCCAGTACTTC.

The chain employs TRBV7-8 and TRBJ2-7; 11 bases fit TRBD2. The CDR3 is 14 residues long. CDR1 SGHVS and CDR2 FQNEAQ come from the germline V gene. After removal of 2 bases from V and 4 bases from J, the junction contained 1 base not matched to a gene. The CDR3 DNA is TGTGCCAGCAGCTTAACTAGCGGGAGTTACGAGCAGTACGTC. Translated: CASSLTSGSYEQYV.

This clonotype was found many times. The V call is TRBV29-1, the J call TRBJ2-1; possibly TRBD1 or TRBD2 for D (5 bases each). Germline CDR1 is SQVTM and CDR2 is ANQGSEA. V was clipped by 3 bases and J by 6 bases, with 12 bases between them. The CDR3 consists of 13 residues. The CDR3 nucleotides read TGCAGCGTTGAGGGACGGAAGATCAATGAGCAGTTCTTC. This sequence encodes CSVEGRKINEQFF.

This clonotype was observed many times. The rearrangement links TRBV29-1 to TRBJ2-5; D gene uncertain. From germline, CDR1 is SQVTM and CDR2 ANQGSEA. The length of the CDR3 is 13 residues. The V end lost 8 bases, the J end lost 6 bases, and 19 bases lay between the germline ends. For the CDR3, the DNA is TGCAGCCAGCGCGGTCTTACGGGCAAGACCCAGTACTTC. It is translated as CSQRGLTGKTQYF.

The sample holds many counts of this clonotype. The genes are TRBV6-2 or TRBV6-3 and TRBJ2-1; 7 nucleotides line up with TRBD1. Germline V gives CDR1 MNHEY, CDR2 SVGEGT. J lost 0 bases, V lost 6 bases, and 2 bases had no gene match. This CDR3 spans 14 amino acids. CDR3 protein: CASSRDSSYNEQFF. DNA for the CDR3: TGTGCCAGCAGCCGGGACAGCTCCTACAATGAGCAGTTCTTC.

This clonotype was detected once. The chain couples TRBV14 to TRBJ2-2, with 9 bases that match TRBD1. The J segment lost 5 bases and the V segment lost 5 bases, leaving 6 bases of the junction unmatched. The CDR3 totals 15 residues. CDR1 is SGHDN and CDR2 is FVKESK in the germline V gene. The DNA of the CDR3 is TGTGCCAGCAGCTACGGGACAGGGCAGACCGGGGAGCTGTTTTTT. As protein: CASSYGTGQTGELFF.

The chain couples TRBV5-8 to TRBJ1-1; 7 bases match TRBD1. Germline trimming cut 4 bases from V and 2 bases from J; bases unmatched to any gene: 8. CDR1 is SGHTS and CDR2 is YDEGEE in the germline V gene. CDR3 length: 15 residues. CDR3 nucleotides: TGTGCCAGCAGCCGCCAGGGACAGCTAAACACTGAAGCTTTCTTT. It codes for CASSRQGQLNTEAFF.